These 19 T cell receptor beta chains share one sample of origin, sequenced in a study of T cell responses to AZD1222 COVID-19 vaccine. Some clones are missing from TCRdb's copy, which holds only in-frame ones; the method was immunoSEQ multiplex PCR. The sample holds around 150,000 clones, more than 80% seen once. Sequencing used peripheral blood, obtained 28 days after the second AZD1222 dose. These receptors came from an adult who received the AZD1222 COVID-19 vaccine.

This chain links TRBV4-1 with TRBJ1-2; 10 bases are shared with TRBD1. V lost 4 bases, J lost 3 bases, and 14 bases stayed unmatched. Germline V gene lookup returns CDR1 MGHRA and CDR2 YSYEKL. There are 18 residues in the CDR3. CDR3 sequence reads: CASSRLHAPGQGYYGYTF. The DNA of the CDR3 is TGCGCCAGCAGCCGATTACATGCACCGGGACAGGGGTACTATGGCTACACCTTC.

The chain uses TRBV19 and TRBJ2-3, with 8 positions matching TRBD1. V was pared by 10 bases and J by 2 bases, with 5 bases of the junction left unmatched. In germline, CDR1 is LNHDA, CDR2 SQIVND (reference sequence). The CDR3 runs 13 residues. The CDR3 reads CATGQGNTDTQYF. CDR3 in DNA: TGTGCCACAGGACAGGGTAACACAGATACGCAGTATTTT. The whole variable domain, filled in from reference TRBV19 and TRBJ2-3, reads DGGITQSPKYLFRKEGQNVTLSCEQNLNHDAMYWYRQDPGQGLRLIYYSQIVNDFQKGDIAEGYSVSREKKESFPLTVTSAQKNPTAFYLCATGQGNTDTQYFGPGTRLTVL.

The gene calls are TRBV20-1 and TRBJ2-2; D gene unclear. Germline values: CDR1 DFQATT, CDR2 SNEGSKA (reference sequence). CDR3 length: 11 amino acids. Trimming stripped 5 bases from V and 5 bases from J, with 6 bases between. The CDR3 loop reads CSAGRTGELFF. CDR3 nucleotides: TGCAGTGCTGGAAGGACCGGGGAGCTGTTTTTT.

The chain joins TRBV6-1 to TRBJ1-2, with D perhaps matching TRBD1 (6 bases). The CDR3 has 13 residues. V shed 3 bases and J shed 6 bases, with 11 bases lying between them. The germline V gene has CDR1 MNHNS and CDR2 SASEGT. CDR3 residues: CASSDRGVDGYTF. CDR3 DNA sequence: TGTGCCAGCAGTGACAGGGGAGTAGATGGCTACACCTTC.

This clone was detected a few times. This chain uses TRBV6-6 with TRBJ1-1, with TRBD1 identical over 11 bases. CDR3 length: 16 residues. CDR1 and CDR2 from the germline V gene are MNHNY and SVGAGI (reference sequence). Unmatched junction bases numbered 7, after V lost 6 bases and J lost 1 base. For the CDR3, the DNA is TGTGCCAGCAGCTCGGGACAGGGGGGGAAGAACACTGAAGCTTTCTTT. This encodes CASSSGQGGKNTEAFF.

The V call is TRBV30, the J call TRBJ2-1; 8 bases are a match to TRBD2. CDR3 length equals 15 residues. The V gene end was trimmed by 3 bases and the J gene end by 3 bases; junction bases not matched to a gene: 7. Germline assignment: CDR1 GTSNPN and CDR2 SVGIG (reference sequence). The CDR3 is CAWSVSSGHYNEQFF. In DNA form, the CDR3 reads TGTGCCTGGAGCGTCTCTAGCGGGCACTACAATGAGCAGTTCTTC.

V gene TRBV6-1 combines with J gene TRBJ2-1, with D perhaps TRBD2 (5 bases). CDR1 and CDR2 from the germline V gene are MNHNS and SASEGT. V lost 3 bases to trimming and J lost 8 bases, with 14 bases between them. CDR3 length: 14 residues. The CDR3 here is CASSDGLAGDEQFF. The CDR3 DNA follows: TGTGCCAGCAGTGATGGGCTAGCAGGCGATGAGCAGTTCTTC.

This rearrangement joins TRBV29-1 to TRBJ1-1; the D gene is possibly TRBD1 (5 bases). V dropped 4 bases and J dropped 8 bases, with 14 bases sitting between them. Germline V CDR1 and CDR2: SQVTM, ANQGSEA. There are 12 residues in the CDR3. This chain's CDR3 is CSVVLFPGEAFF. CDR3 DNA sequence: TGCAGCGTTGTTCTATTTCCAGGGGAAGCTTTCTTT. Combining the CDR3 with reference TRBV29-1 and TRBJ1-1 gives the whole variable domain SAVISQKPSRDICQRGTSLTIQCQVDSQVTMMFWYRQQPGQSLTLIATANQGSEATYESGFVIDKFPISRPNLTFSTLTVSNMSPEDSSIYLCSVVLFPGEAFFGQGTRLTVV.

V and J are TRBV2 and TRBJ1-1; the D gene is possibly TRBD1 (6 bases). CDR3 size: 14 residues. The V and J ends lost 7 bases and 5 bases respectively, with 17 bases between them. Germline V gene lookup returns CDR1 SNHLY and CDR2 FYNNEI. This CDR3 is CASTSEGEGTEAFF. The CDR3 nucleotides are TGTGCCAGCACTTCAGAGGGGGAGGGTACTGAAGCTTTCTTT.

The chain uses TRBV7-7 and TRBJ2-1; tentatively, D is TRBD1 or TRBD2 (6 bases each). Looked up from germline, CDR1 is SSHAT and CDR2 is FNYEAQ (reference sequence). With 5 bases removed from V and 7 bases from J, the gap between germline ends came to 21 bases. The CDR3 covers 16 residues. CDR3 DNA: TGTGCCAGCAGCCCCCAACTTAGGGGGGCTGGGAATGAGCAGTTCTTC. Its translation is CASSPQLRGAGNEQFF.

This CDR3 reads CASSQGAVTSETQYF. The CDR3 nucleotides read TGTGCCAGTAGTCAGGGGGCCGTCACCTCGGAGACCCAGTACTTC. This chain links TRBV19 with TRBJ2-5; 8 bases match TRBD1. This CDR3 spans 15 amino acids. The V and J ends lost 5 bases and 5 bases, in that order; junction bases with no gene match: 10. Germline CDR1 is LNHDA and CDR2 is SQIVND (reference sequence). Together with reference TRBV19 and TRBJ2-5, the CDR3 gives the full variable domain: DGGITQSPKYLFRKEGQNVTLSCEQNLNHDAMYWYRQDPGQGLRLIYYSQIVNDFQKGDIAEGYSVSREKKESFPLTVTSAQKNPTAFYLCASSQGAVTSETQYFGPGTRLLVL.

The chain has TRBV30 and TRBJ1-3; D is unresolved. V dropped 2 bases and J dropped 0 bases, with 5 bases sitting between them. The CDR3 runs to 13 residues. Per the germline V gene, CDR1 is GTSNPN and CDR2 is SVGIG (reference sequence). For the CDR3, the DNA is TGTGCCTGGAGTCCGAACTCTGGAAACACCATATATTTT. It is translated as CAWSPNSGNTIYF.

J is TRBJ2-1 and V is TRBV4-2, with 7 bases matching TRBD2. CDR1 is LGHNA, CDR2 YNFKEQ, per germline. The CDR3 is made up of 15 amino acids. Trimming took 6 bases from V and 3 from J; bases not matched to a gene: 8. The DNA of the CDR3 is TGTGCCAGCAGTTCTGGGGCTAGCGGCTACAATGAGCAGTTCTTC. The encoded protein is CASSSGASGYNEQFF.

J is TRBJ2-2 and V is TRBV5-1; the match to TRBD2 covers 11 bases. The germline V gene has CDR1 SGHRS and CDR2 YFSETQ. This CDR3 is 16 amino acids long. Germline trimming cut 4 bases from V and 4 bases from J; bases unmatched to any gene: 6. The CDR3 DNA reads as TGCGCCAGCAGCCTAACCGGGACTAGCGGCACCGGGGAGCTGTTTTTT. As protein: CASSLTGTSGTGELFF.

V gene TRBV2 combines with J gene TRBJ2-1; 11 bases are a match to TRBD2. Germline lookup yields CDR1 SNHLY and CDR2 FYNNEI. The CDR3 totals 16 residues. Trimming removed 5 bases from V and 3 bases from J; junction bases left unmatched: 6. The CDR3 nucleotides read TGTGCCAGCAGTACTCCGACTAGCGGGATCTACAATGAGCAGTTCTTC. Its protein product is CASSTPTSGIYNEQFF.

This chain uses TRBV19 with TRBJ1-4, with no clear D. The V and J ends lost 3 bases and 8 bases respectively, with 13 bases between them. This CDR3 has 14 amino acids. Germline loops: CDR1 LNHDA, CDR2 SQIVND (reference sequence). In DNA form, the CDR3 reads TGTGCCAGTAGTATCATCGTCCCGGCGGAAAAACTGTTTTTT. Translated, it gives CASSIIVPAEKLFF.

This clone occurred once. Additional DNA sequences in this sample encode the identical CDR3. The chain uses TRBV5-1 and TRBJ1-2, with TRBD1 matching over 10 bases. V was pared by 4 bases and J by 6 bases, with 3 bases of the junction left unmatched. CDR1 and CDR2 (germline): SGHRS, YFSETQ. The CDR3 has 13 amino acids. The CDR3 DNA follows: TGCGCCAGCAGCCCCGGGACAGGGGATGGCTACACCTTC. Translated: CASSPGTGDGYTF.

The V call is TRBV24-1, the J call TRBJ2-2, with 9 bases fitting TRBD1. CDR3 length: 19 residues. Germline V lookup: CDR1 KGHDR, CDR2 SFDVKD. The V and J ends lost 3 bases and 4 bases, in that order; junction bases with no gene match: 14. This CDR3 reads CATSDGPSGTGPFTGELFF. CDR3 in DNA: TGTGCCACCAGTGATGGCCCCTCCGGGACAGGGCCTTTCACCGGGGAGCTGTTTTTT.

The chain couples TRBV6-5 to TRBJ1-1; D is ambiguous. Trimming took 9 bases from V and 0 from J, leaving 8 bases between them. This CDR3 contains 12 residues. In germline, CDR1 is MNHEY, CDR2 SVGAGI. The CDR3 region is CASIYMNTEAFF. The CDR3 DNA reads as TGTGCCAGTATCTACATGAACACTGAAGCTTTCTTT.